Below are 14 T cell receptor beta chains sequenced from a single sample in a study of blood T cell repertoires in COVID-19. Measured with immunoSEQ multiplex PCR; TCRdb has only the in-frame clones, and not every one. The sample lists about 190,000 clones, about nine tenths occurring once. Sequenced sample: peripheral blood. The receptor set was obtained from a man aged 35 to 55 with acute or convalescent COVID-19.

This chain uses TRBV28 with TRBJ2-7; TRBD1 agrees at 7 bases. The CDR3 has 13 residues. Trimming removed 6 bases from V and 4 bases from J; junction bases left unmatched: 6. CDR1 and CDR2 from the germline V gene are MDHEN and SYDVKM. CDR3 residues: CASSPGTDYEQYF. The CDR3 DNA reads TGTGCCAGCAGCCCCGGGACAGATTACGAGCAGTACTTC.

The chain recombines TRBV11-2 with TRBJ2-7, with D possibly matching TRBD1 (6 bases). Germline assignment: CDR1 SGHAT and CDR2 FQNNGV. V was pared by 1 base and J by 4 bases, with 17 bases between. The length of the CDR3 is 16 residues. This CDR3 reads CASSLGPRGMRYEQYF. CDR3 nucleotides: TGTGCCAGCAGCTTAGGACCGAGGGGGATGAGGTACGAGCAGTACTTC.

A single count supports this clone. V gene TRBV5-8 combines with J gene TRBJ1-2, with D possibly being TRBD1 (5 bases). Looked up from germline, CDR1 is SGHTS and CDR2 is YDEGEE. V lost 2 bases to trimming and J lost 7 bases, with 12 bases between them. This CDR3 region has 13 residues. The CDR3 sequence is CASSFRGESGYTF. The CDR3 region has the DNA TGTGCCAGCAGCTTTCGGGGGGAATCTGGCTACACCTTC.

This clone was observed once. The J gene is TRBJ2-2, the V gene TRBV7-8; 7 positions match TRBD2. The CDR3 covers 15 residues. Unmatched junction bases numbered 6, after V lost 4 bases and J lost 4 bases. Germline CDR1 is SGHVS and CDR2 is FQNEAQ. The CDR3 DNA sequence: TGTGCCAGCAGCTCCAGACTAGCTGCCACCGGGGAGCTGTTTTTT. This translates into CASSSRLAATGELFF.

The chain combines TRBV13 with TRBJ2-1; tentative D call: TRBD2 (7 bases). The CDR3 runs to 14 residues. V gave up 4 bases and J gave up 7 bases, with 14 bases separating them. CDR1 and CDR2 (germline): PRHDT, FYEKMQ (reference sequence). CDR3 amino acids: CASSSRGGANEQFF. CDR3 nucleotide sequence: TGTGCCAGCAGCTCCCGTGGGGGGGCAAATGAGCAGTTCTTC. Supplemented by reference TRBV13 and TRBJ2-1, the full variable domain reads AAGVIQSPRHLIKEKRETATLKCYPIPRHDTVYWYQQGPGQDPQFLISFYEKMQSDKGSIPDRFSAQQFSDYHSELNMSSLELGDSALYFCASSSRGGANEQFFGPGTRLTVL.

The chain couples TRBV15 to TRBJ2-3, with 8 positions matching TRBD2. Losses at the gene ends were 0 bases for V and 3 bases for J; bases not matched to a gene: 14. Germline V CDR1 and CDR2: LNHNV, YYDKDF (reference sequence). This CDR3 contains 19 residues. The CDR3 DNA is TGTGCCACCAGCAGAGATCTCAGGTTACAGCGGGGGCAAACAGATACGCAGTATTTT. As protein: CATSRDLRLQRGQTDTQYF.

The chain carries TRBV6-5 and TRBJ2-5, with a possible D match to TRBD2 (7 bases). Trimming stripped 5 bases from V and 1 base from J, with 14 bases between. Per germline, CDR1 MNHEY and CDR2 SVGAGI. This CDR3 region has 15 residues. The CDR3 nucleotides read TGTGCCAGCAGTCTGCAGGGGAGGGTCCAAGAGACCCAGTACTTC. Encoded protein: CASSLQGRVQETQYF.

The chain recombines TRBV28 with TRBJ1-2; TRBD1 is a possible D gene (6 bases). Germline V CDR1 and CDR2: MDHEN, SYDVKM. Trimming took 6 bases from V and 8 from J, leaving 13 bases between them. This CDR3 is 12 amino acids long. CDR3 loop: CASRMTGLGYTF. Here the CDR3 DNA reads TGTGCCAGCAGGATGACAGGTCTAGGCTACACCTTC.

The V call is TRBV27, the J call TRBJ2-1, with 9 nucleotides matching TRBD2. The germline CDR1 and CDR2 sequences are MNHEY and SMNVEV (reference sequence). The CDR3 totals 16 residues. Germline trimming cut 5 bases from V and 2 bases from J; bases unmatched to any gene: 7. CDR3 in DNA: TGTGCCAGCAGTAAGCCCGGCGGGGGGGCCTACAATGAGCAGTTCTTC. Translated: CASSKPGGGAYNEQFF.

This sequence joins TRBV11-2 and TRBJ2-7, with D hard to call. From germline, CDR1 is SGHAT and CDR2 FQNNGV. The CDR3 runs 12 residues. The V gene lost 5 bases and the J gene lost 4 bases, with 9 bases spanning the gap. CDR3 nucleotide sequence: TGTGCCAGCAGCGCCCAGGCGTACGAGCAGTACTTC. Its protein is CASSAQAYEQYF.

This clone came up once. The rearrangement joins TRBV13 to TRBJ2-7; possibly TRBD1 for D (6 bases). The V end was cut by 4 bases, the J end by 2 bases, with 12 bases between. Germline V gene lookup returns CDR1 PRHDT and CDR2 FYEKMQ (reference sequence). The CDR3 is made up of 14 amino acids. The chain's CDR3 is CASSSDRSTYEQYF. As DNA, the CDR3 is TGTGCCAGCAGCTCCGACAGGAGTACCTACGAGCAGTACTTC.

V and J are TRBV27 and TRBJ2-2; TRBD1 matches 10 bases. Germline trimming cut 5 bases from V and 6 bases from J; bases unmatched to any gene: 9. This CDR3 spans 16 amino acids. Germline values: CDR1 MNHEY, CDR2 SMNVEV (reference sequence). The CDR3 region has the DNA TGTGCCAGCAGTCCAGACAGGGGGCGCATTTCCGGGGAGCTGTTTTTT. Translating gives CASSPDRGRISGELFF.

As to this clone: Relative to the germline gene, one junction end is altered; a read error may explain this. V usage is TRBV11-2 and J usage is TRBJ1-6; 10 bases are shared with TRBD1. The V gene's germline CDR1 is SGHAT and CDR2 FQNNGV. The CDR3 loop spans 16 amino acids. The CDR3 spells CASSVDRGQLNSPLHF. Here the CDR3 DNA reads TGTGCCAGCAGCGTAGACAGGGGGCAGCTTAATTCACCCCTCCACTTT.

This rearrangement joins TRBV9 to TRBJ2-3; D unclear. The CDR3 has 15 residues. With 2 bases removed from V and 2 bases from J, the gap between germline ends came to 12 bases. The V gene's germline CDR1 is SGDLS and CDR2 YYNGEE. The CDR3 sequence is CASSVTSHLTDTQYF. In DNA, the CDR3 is TGTGCCAGCAGCGTCACGAGCCACCTCACAGATACGCAGTATTTT.